These 4 T cell receptor beta chains originate from one sample sequenced in a study of breast tumors, draining lymph nodes, adjacent tissues. TCRdb reanalysed the multiplex PCR reads using MiXCR and keeps one entry per CDR3 protein. The repertoire consists of tens of thousands of distinct CDR3 sequences, with about 27% occurring once and the leading ten covering 8% to 9%. The lymph nodes were axillary draining lymph nodes from breast cancer patients. Input material: axillary lymph node tissue. The receptor source for this set is a female donor with breast cancer. Some clones in this sample may be carry-over from other donors' samples.

This clonotype was counted ten times or more. The rearrangement uses TRBV6-5 and TRBJ1-3, with D possibly being TRBD1 (5 bases). The CDR3 totals 16 residues. Trimming removed 5 bases at V and 4 bases at J, with 18 bases between. Germline V CDR1 and CDR2: MNHEY, SVGAGI. CDR3 sequence: CASSPRGILSGNTIYF. The CDR3 bases are TGTGCCAGCAGTCCTCGGGGGATCCTGTCGGGAAACACCATATATTTT.

The sample holds many counts of this clonotype. Germline and junction disagree at one end, which may indicate a read error. The chain has TRBV5-4 and TRBJ2-7; D may be TRBD2 (5 bases). The CDR3 loop spans 13 amino acids. Germline-derived CDR1 and CDR2 are SGHNT and YYREEE (reference sequence). CDR3 nucleotide sequence: TGTACCAGCAGTCCAGCGGCCTCCTACGAGCAGTACTTC. The encoded protein is CTSSPAASYEQYF.

This clonotype was seen more than once but under ten times. A much larger clone differs from this one at a single base, so this may be a read error. V and J are TRBV5-1 and TRBJ2-5, with D maybe TRBD1 (6 bases). Germline values: CDR1 SGHRS, CDR2 YFSETQ. The CDR3 consists of 12 residues. The CDR3 DNA follows: TGCGCCAGCAGCTCCGAGGGGGAGACCCACTACTTC. Translated: CASSSEGETHYF.

This clonotype was counted at least ten times. The rearrangement uses TRBV4-1 and TRBJ2-2; TRBD1 is a possible D gene (6 bases). The CDR3 runs to 15 residues. Germline CDR1 MGHRA, CDR2 YSYEKL. V lost 1 base and J 3 bases, leaving 9 bases between the germline ends. The CDR3 reads CASSQAGADTGELFF. The CDR3 bases are TGCGCCAGCAGCCAAGCAGGGGCCGACACCGGGGAGCTGTTTTTT.